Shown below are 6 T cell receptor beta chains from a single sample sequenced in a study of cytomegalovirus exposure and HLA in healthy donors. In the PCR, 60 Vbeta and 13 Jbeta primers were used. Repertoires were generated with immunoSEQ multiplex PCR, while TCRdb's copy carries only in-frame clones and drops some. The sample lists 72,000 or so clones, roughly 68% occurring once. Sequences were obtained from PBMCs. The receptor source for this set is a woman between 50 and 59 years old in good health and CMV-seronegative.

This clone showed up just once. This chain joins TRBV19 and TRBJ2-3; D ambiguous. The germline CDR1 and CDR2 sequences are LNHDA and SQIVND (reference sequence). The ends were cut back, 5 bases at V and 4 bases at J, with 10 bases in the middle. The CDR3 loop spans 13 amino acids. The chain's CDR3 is CASSLGVPDTQYF. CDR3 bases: TGTGCCAGTAGTCTCGGAGTCCCAGATACGCAGTATTTT. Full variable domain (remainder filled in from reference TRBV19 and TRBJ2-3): DGGITQSPKYLFRKEGQNVTLSCEQNLNHDAMYWYRQDPGQGLRLIYYSQIVNDFQKGDIAEGYSVSREKKESFPLTVTSAQKNPTAFYLCASSLGVPDTQYFGPGTRLTVL.

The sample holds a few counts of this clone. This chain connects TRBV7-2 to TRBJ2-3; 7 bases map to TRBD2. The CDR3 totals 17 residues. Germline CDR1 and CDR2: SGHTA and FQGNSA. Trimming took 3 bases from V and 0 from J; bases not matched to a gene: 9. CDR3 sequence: CASSFRPSGHSTDTQYF. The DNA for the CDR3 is TGTGCCAGCAGCTTCCGCCCTAGCGGACATAGCACAGATACGCAGTATTTT.

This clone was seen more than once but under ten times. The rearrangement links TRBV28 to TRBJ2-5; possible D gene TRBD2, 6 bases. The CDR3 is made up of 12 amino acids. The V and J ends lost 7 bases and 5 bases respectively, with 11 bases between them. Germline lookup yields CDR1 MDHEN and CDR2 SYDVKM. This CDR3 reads CASTEGRETQYF. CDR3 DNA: TGTGCCAGCACGGAGGGGAGGGAGACCCAGTACTTC. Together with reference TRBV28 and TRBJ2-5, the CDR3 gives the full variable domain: DVKVTQSSRYLVKRTGEKVFLECVQDMDHENMFWYRQDPGLGLRLIYFSYDVKMKEKGDIPEGYSVSREKKERFSLILESASTNQTSMYLCASTEGRETQYFGPGTRLLVL.

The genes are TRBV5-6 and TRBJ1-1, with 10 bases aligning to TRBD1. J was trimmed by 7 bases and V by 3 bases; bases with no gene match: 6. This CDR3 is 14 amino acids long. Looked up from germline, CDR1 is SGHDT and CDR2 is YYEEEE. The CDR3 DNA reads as TGTGCCAGCAGCTCCGTCCGGGACAGGGGTGAAGCTTTCTTT. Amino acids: CASSSVRDRGEAFF.

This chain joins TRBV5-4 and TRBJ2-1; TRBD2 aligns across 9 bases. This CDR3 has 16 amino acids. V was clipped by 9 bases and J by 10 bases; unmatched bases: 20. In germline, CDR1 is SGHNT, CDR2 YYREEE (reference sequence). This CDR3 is CANEQAGGPGSGEQFF. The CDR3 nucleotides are TGTGCCAACGAACAAGCGGGAGGCCCCGGAAGTGGGGAGCAGTTCTTC.

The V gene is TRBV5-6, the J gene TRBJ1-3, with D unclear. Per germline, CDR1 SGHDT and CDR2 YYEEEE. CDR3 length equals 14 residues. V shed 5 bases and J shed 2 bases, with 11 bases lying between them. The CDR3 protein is CASRRSEAGNTIYF. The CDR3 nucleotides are TGTGCCAGCAGACGGAGCGAGGCTGGAAACACCATATATTTT.